These 24 T cell receptor beta chains were sequenced from one sample in a study of long-term antiretroviral therapy in people with HIV. An immunoSEQ assay, version v3.0, was performed at survey level. The assay was immunoSEQ multiplex PCR, and TCRdb's table has in-frame clones only and misses some. The sample includes about 11,000 clones, around 81% of them seen just once. The sample was unsorted PBMCs, taken 1.8 years after starting antiretroviral therapy. The source is a man aged 40-49 years with HIV.

This clone was recorded once. The gene calls are TRBV6-5 and TRBJ1-1; D gene uncertain. The CDR3 is 14 amino acids. Looked up from germline, CDR1 is MNHEY and CDR2 is SVGAGI. Trimming shortened V by 0 bases and J by 0 bases, and 5 bases separated the two germline ends. In DNA form, the CDR3 reads TGTGCCAGCAGTTACTCGAGGGTGAACACTGAAGCTTTCTTT. This codes for CASSYSRVNTEAFF.

This chain uses TRBV7-6 with TRBJ2-7, with a weak D call TRBD2 (6 bases). The CDR3 is 15 amino acids. Germline V gives CDR1 SGHVS, CDR2 FNYEAQ. Between the trimmed V and J ends, which lost 5 bases and 2 bases, there was a span of 16 bases. DNA for the CDR3: TGTGCCAGCAGCACCCTGGGGGGAGCGCCCTACGAGCAGTACTTC. It codes for CASSTLGGAPYEQYF.

The rearrangement uses TRBV5-1 and TRBJ2-7, with D uncertain. Looked up from germline, CDR1 is SGHRS and CDR2 is YFSETQ. The V gene lost 2 bases and the J gene lost 0 bases, with 6 bases spanning the gap. This CDR3 spans 13 amino acids. The CDR3 is CASSFDSSYEQYF. CDR3 coding DNA: TGCGCCAGCAGCTTTGATAGCTCCTACGAGCAGTACTTC.

The chain joins TRBV5-1 to TRBJ2-7; 8 bases agree with TRBD2. J was trimmed by 3 bases and V by 3 bases; bases with no gene match: 5. The length of the CDR3 is 14 residues. CDR1 and CDR2 (germline): SGHRS, YFSETQ. CDR3 in DNA: TGCGCCAGCAGCTCCCAGGGACTAGACTACGAGCAGTACTTC. Translating it yields CASSSQGLDYEQYF.

The rearrangement uses TRBV7-2 and TRBJ2-2, with 7 bases that match TRBD1. The trim removed 6 bases at V and 4 bases at J, leaving 17 bases unmatched. Germline-derived CDR1 and CDR2 are SGHTA and FQGNSA. The CDR3 has 18 amino acids. In nucleotides, the CDR3 is TGTGCCAGCAGGCCACCCGGGACAGCTCATACTCGCACCGGGGAGCTGTTTTTT. Translation gives CASRPPGTAHTRTGELFF.

V and J are TRBV9 and TRBJ2-7; D possibly corresponds to TRBD1 (6 bases). V lost 0 bases, J lost 1 base, and 20 bases lay in between. The CDR3 runs to 18 residues. Germline V CDR1 and CDR2: SGDLS, YYNGEE. The CDR3 is CASSVGVLGAPGSYEQYF. In DNA form, the CDR3 reads TGTGCCAGCAGCGTAGGAGTGTTGGGGGCCCCGGGGTCCTACGAGCAGTACTTC.

CDR3 sequence: CASSLTGPSYEQYF. The DNA of the CDR3 is TGTGCCAGCAGTCTAACGGGGCCGTCCTACGAGCAGTACTTC. This chain links TRBV5-6 with TRBJ2-7; tentatively, D is TRBD1 or TRBD2 (5 bases each). This CDR3 has 14 residues. V was cut by 5 bases and J by 1 base, with 13 bases left in between. Germline lookup yields CDR1 SGHDT and CDR2 YYEEEE.

The CDR3 protein is CAYSLAGGPAFKNEQFF. In DNA form, the CDR3 reads TGTGCCTATTCTCTAGCGGGAGGGCCGGCGTTTAAGAATGAGCAGTTCTTC. This chain uses TRBV28 with TRBJ2-1; 12 bases are shared with TRBD2. Trimming took 11 bases from V and 7 from J; bases not matched to a gene: 18. This CDR3 comprises 17 residues. CDR1 is MDHEN, CDR2 SYDVKM, per germline.

The chain has TRBV11-2 and TRBJ2-7, with D perhaps matching TRBD2 (5 bases). This CDR3 spans 14 amino acids. The V and J ends lost 5 bases and 2 bases respectively, with 13 bases between them. Germline V lookup: CDR1 SGHAT, CDR2 FQNNGV. This chain's CDR3 is CASSPAGPTYEQYF. Here the CDR3 DNA reads TGTGCCAGCAGCCCCGCGGGCCCTACCTACGAGCAGTACTTC.

V gene TRBV27 combines with J gene TRBJ1-1, with D perhaps TRBD1 (5 bases). V was pared by 8 bases and J by 3 bases, with 16 bases between. This CDR3 spans 14 amino acids. The germline V gene encodes CDR1 MNHEY and CDR2 SMNVEV (reference sequence). The CDR3, as DNA: TGTGCCAGCTCTGGGGCCTACCACGACACTGAAGCTTTCTTT. Translating it yields CASSGAYHDTEAFF.

The V call is TRBV19, the J call TRBJ2-7, with D possibly being TRBD1 or TRBD2 (5 bases each). In germline, CDR1 is LNHDA, CDR2 SQIVND (reference sequence). The length of the CDR3 is 14 residues. V lost 2 bases, J lost 6 bases, and 14 bases lay in between. The CDR3 reads CASSIIGAPLEQYF. The CDR3 nucleotides are TGTGCCAGTAGTATAATCGGGGCCCCTCTCGAGCAGTACTTC.

The chain employs TRBV9 and TRBJ1-1; D not resolved. Germline V gene data show CDR1 as SGDLS and CDR2 as YYNGEE. Between the trimmed V and J ends, which lost 0 bases and 11 bases, there was a span of 17 bases. The CDR3 covers 14 residues. The CDR3 protein is CASSVVETLGMAFF. The CDR3 nucleotides read TGTGCCAGCAGCGTAGTCGAAACTCTTGGGATGGCTTTCTTT.

This chain links TRBV9 with TRBJ2-5; D perhaps matches TRBD1 (7 bases). Trimming took off 3 bases at V and 4 bases at J, with 13 bases between the two ends. Germline values: CDR1 SGDLS, CDR2 YYNGEE. The length of the CDR3 is 14 residues. CDR3 in amino acids: CASSAGGRLETQYF. The CDR3 nucleotides are TGTGCCAGCAGCGCAGGGGGGCGTTTAGAGACCCAGTACTTC.

The V gene is TRBV27, the J gene TRBJ2-3, with a possible D match to TRBD2 (6 bases). The CDR3 loop spans 13 amino acids. CDR1 MNHEY and CDR2 SMNVEV come from the germline V gene (reference sequence). The germline V and J ends were trimmed by 4 bases and 5 bases, with 10 bases remaining between them. CDR3 in amino acids: CASSSTSEDTQYF. CDR3 nucleotides: TGTGCCAGCAGTTCGACTAGTGAAGATACGCAGTATTTT.

The rearrangement uses TRBV18 and TRBJ1-5; TRBD1 is a possible D gene (5 bases). The CDR3 sequence is 14 residues long. V was shortened by 5 bases and J by 2 bases, with 10 bases between the two germline ends. CDR1 KGHSH and CDR2 LQKENI come from the germline V gene. CDR3 in amino acids: CASSEQQGNQPQHF. The CDR3 DNA follows: TGTGCCAGCTCAGAACAACAGGGCAATCAGCCCCAGCATTTT.

J is TRBJ2-3 and V is TRBV7-9, with TRBD2 matching over 7 bases. CDR1 is SEHNR and CDR2 is FQNEAQ in the germline V gene (reference sequence). V trimming: 1 base; J trimming: 2 bases; junction bases outside the gene matches: 3. This CDR3 region has 15 residues. CDR3 loop: CASSLEREPTDTQYF. In nucleotides, the CDR3 is TGTGCCAGCAGCTTAGAGCGGGAACCCACAGATACGCAGTATTTT.

The V gene is TRBV27, the J gene TRBJ2-7; D remains unclear. Germline V CDR1 and CDR2: MNHEY, SMNVEV (reference sequence). The CDR3 totals 13 residues. The V end was cut by 2 bases, the J end by 0 bases, with 5 bases between. CDR3 nucleotide sequence: TGTGCCAGCAGTTTAGCCGACTCCTACGAGCAGTACTTC. Protein product: CASSLADSYEQYF.

This rearrangement joins TRBV4-2 to TRBJ1-1, with TRBD1 matching over 8 bases. CDR3 length equals 14 residues. The J segment lost 7 bases and the V segment lost 0 bases, leaving 4 bases of the junction unmatched. Germline values: CDR1 LGHNA, CDR2 YNFKEQ. The CDR3 here is CASSQDRGQDEAFF. As DNA, the CDR3 is TGTGCCAGCAGCCAAGACAGGGGGCAGGATGAAGCTTTCTTT.

J is TRBJ2-5 and V is TRBV29-1, with TRBD2 as a possible D gene (5 bases). Germline values: CDR1 SQVTM, CDR2 ANQGSEA. The CDR3 covers 13 residues. V was trimmed by 6 bases and J by 5 bases, leaving 16 bases between them. The CDR3 DNA reads TGCAGCGTGAACGGACCACGAGGGGAGACCCAGTACTTC. Protein: CSVNGPRGETQYF.

J is TRBJ2-5 and V is TRBV9; perhaps D is TRBD1 or TRBD2 (6 bases each). The V gene lost 4 bases and the J gene lost 5 bases, with 15 bases spanning the gap. Germline lookup yields CDR1 SGDLS and CDR2 YYNGEE. This CDR3 spans 14 amino acids. The CDR3 coding sequence is TGTGCCAGCAGCCAACACTGGGGGGCCGAGACCCAGTACTTC. It translates to CASSQHWGAETQYF. Combining the CDR3 with reference TRBV9 and TRBJ2-5 gives the whole variable domain DSGVTQTPKHLITATGQRVTLRCSPRSGDLSVYWYQQSLDQGLQFLIQYYNGEERAKGNILERFSAQQFPDLHSELNLSSLELGDSALYFCASSQHWGAETQYFGPGTRLLVL.

V and J are TRBV7-9 and TRBJ2-1; 8 positions match TRBD2. The CDR3 is 16 residues long. Per the germline V gene, CDR1 is SEHNR and CDR2 is FQNEAQ (reference sequence). The trim removed 5 bases at V and 4 bases at J, leaving 10 bases unmatched. In DNA, the CDR3 is TGTGCCAGCAGCCCAATTAGCGGGACCTTTTACAATGAGCAGTTCTTC. Translated, it gives CASSPISGTFYNEQFF.

V and J are TRBV6-5 and TRBJ1-1; D gene uncertain. The CDR3 has 13 amino acids. The V gene lost 4 bases and the J gene lost 4 bases, with 10 bases spanning the gap. The germline gives CDR1 MNHEY, CDR2 SVGAGI. CDR3 DNA: TGTGCCAGCAGTTCACCGGGGAGCACTGAAGCTTTCTTT. Encoded protein: CASSSPGSTEAFF.

This clone was counted only a few times. The V call is TRBV7-9, the J call TRBJ2-2; D might be TRBD1 (5 bases). Germline loops: CDR1 SEHNR, CDR2 FQNEAQ (reference sequence). This CDR3 contains 15 residues. Between the trimmed V and J ends, which lost 2 bases and 5 bases, there was a span of 12 bases. The CDR3 spells CASSLQGARTGELFF. The CDR3 bases are TGTGCCAGCAGCTTACAAGGGGCGAGGACCGGGGAGCTGTTTTTT.

The rearrangement joins TRBV10-3 to TRBJ2-1, with D perhaps matching TRBD1 (6 bases). Germline lookup yields CDR1 ENHRY and CDR2 SYGVKD. The CDR3 runs to 15 residues. Trimming took 4 bases from V and 0 from J, leaving 10 bases between them. The CDR3 protein is CAISGDRSSYNEQFF. The CDR3 DNA reads as TGTGCCATCAGTGGTGACAGGAGCTCCTACAATGAGCAGTTCTTC.